These 15 T cell receptor beta chains share one sample of origin, sequenced in a study of T-cell reconstitution after alpha-beta-depleted transplantation in children. TCRbeta library construction was performed incorporating unique molecular identifiers. MiXCR, applied by TCRdb to the PCR reads, yields one record per CDR3 protein. This table holds almost 600,000 distinct CDR3 sequences, roughly a quarter found once. Specimen: PBMCs, collected before TCRalphabeta/CD19-depleted stem cell transplant. These receptors were collected from a boy under two years old with Wiskott-Aldrich syndrome, due to receive a stem cell transplant.

This clonotype was observed a few times. V is TRBV6-1 and J is TRBJ1-5; D may be TRBD1 (6 bases). The ends were cut back, 8 bases at V and 5 bases at J, with 13 bases in the middle. The CDR3 extends over 13 amino acids. Germline CDR1 MNHNS, CDR2 SASEGT. CDR3 bases: TGTGCCAGCTGCCGGGACACTTATCAGCCCCAGCATTTT. Its protein is CASCRDTYQPQHF.

There are many counts of this clonotype. This chain links TRBV5-1 with TRBJ2-7, with a possible D match to TRBD1 (6 bases). Germline CDR1 reads SGHRS; CDR2 reads YFSETQ. This CDR3 spans 14 amino acids. Between the trimmed V and J ends, which lost 2 bases and 3 bases, there was a span of 12 bases. This CDR3 is CASSLVQGSYEQYF. CDR3 sequence (DNA): TGCGCCAGCAGCTTAGTACAGGGTAGCTACGAGCAGTACTTC.

This clonotype has a handful of counts. The chain carries TRBV9 and TRBJ2-7; D ambiguous. Germline CDR1 is SGDLS and CDR2 is YYNGEE. This CDR3 is 14 amino acids long. Trimming removed 3 bases at V and 2 bases at J, with 12 bases between. The CDR3 is CASSAEPLPYEQYF. CDR3 DNA sequence: TGTGCCAGCAGCGCAGAGCCCCTCCCCTACGAGCAGTACTTC. Variable domain in full (rest from reference TRBV9 and TRBJ2-7): DSGVTQTPKHLITATGQRVTLRCSPRSGDLSVYWYQQSLDQGLQFLIQYYNGEERAKGNILERFSAQQFPDLHSELNLSSLELGDSALYFCASSAEPLPYEQYFGPGTRLTVT.

V and J are TRBV29-1 and TRBJ2-1; D is possibly TRBD2 (5 bases). CDR1 and CDR2 from the germline V gene are SQVTM and ANQGSEA. This CDR3 comprises 12 residues. The ends were cut back, 4 bases at V and 7 bases at J, with 11 bases in the middle. CDR3 loop: CSVGLSPNEQFF. The CDR3 bases are TGCAGCGTTGGACTATCGCCGAATGAGCAGTTCTTC.

There are a few counts of this clonotype. V is TRBV2 and J is TRBJ2-1; no clear D. V shed 3 bases and J shed 6 bases, with 9 bases lying between them. The CDR3 runs 13 residues. Germline loops: CDR1 SNHLY, CDR2 FYNNEI. DNA for the CDR3: TGTGCCAGCAGTGACTACTTATTCAATGAGCAGTTCTTC. Its protein product is CASSDYLFNEQFF.

This clonotype has just a few counts. The V and J genes are TRBV29-1 and TRBJ2-1; D is perhaps TRBD1 (7 bases). V dropped 6 bases and J dropped 4 bases, with 13 bases sitting between them. Germline V gene data show CDR1 as SQVTM and CDR2 as ANQGSEA. This CDR3 has 13 amino acids. This chain's CDR3 is CSVARGRYNEQFF. For the CDR3, the DNA is TGCAGCGTAGCCAGGGGGAGGTACAATGAGCAGTTCTTC.

DNA for the CDR3: TGCGCCAGCAGCCAAGATGCCAGGGACTACTACGAGCAGTACTTC. Its protein is CASSQDARDYYEQYF. The rearrangement uses TRBV4-1 and TRBJ2-7; 7 nucleotides agree with TRBD2. The germline CDR1 and CDR2 sequences are MGHRA and YSYEKL. This CDR3 spans 15 amino acids. J gave up 3 bases and V 0 bases, and 5 bases lay outside the gene matches.

The V call is TRBV10-3, the J call TRBJ2-7; D call uncertain. Germline values: CDR1 ENHRY, CDR2 SYGVKD. This CDR3 has 13 amino acids. Between the trimmed V and J ends, which lost 4 bases and 1 base, there was a span of 8 bases. The CDR3 sequence: CAISGKGSYEQYF. CDR3 nucleotide sequence: TGTGCCATCAGTGGCAAGGGTTCCTACGAGCAGTACTTC.

The rearrangement joins TRBV5-6 to TRBJ2-3, with 14 nucleotides matching TRBD2. The CDR3 consists of 18 residues. Germline CDR1 reads SGHDT; CDR2 reads YYEEEE. The J segment lost 3 bases and the V segment lost 4 bases, leaving 10 bases of the junction unmatched. As DNA, the CDR3 is TGTGCCAGCAGCGAGGGACTAGCGGGAGAGTTTGGAACAGATACGCAGTATTTT. This encodes CASSEGLAGEFGTDTQYF.

V usage is TRBV13 and J usage is TRBJ2-2; D assignment may be TRBD1 or TRBD2 (6 bases each). The V gene's germline CDR1 is PRHDT and CDR2 FYEKMQ (reference sequence). This CDR3 spans 14 amino acids. The V gene lost 6 bases and the J gene lost 8 bases, with 16 bases spanning the gap. In nucleotides, the CDR3 is TGTGCCAGCAGACGGGGGTTGCAGGGGGGGGAGCTGTTTTTT. Its translation is CASRRGLQGGELFF.

In this sample, this clonotype turned up a few times. The chain recombines TRBV2 with TRBJ2-5, with 10 bases matching TRBD2. This CDR3 has 13 amino acids. The V segment lost 6 bases and the J segment 5 bases; nucleotides outside the gene matches: 3. Germline CDR1 reads SNHLY; CDR2 reads FYNNEI. CDR3 sequence reads: CASRTTSGETQYF. CDR3 in DNA: TGTGCCAGCAGGACGACTAGCGGGGAGACCCAGTACTTC. The variable domain in full, completed from reference TRBV2 and TRBJ2-5, reads EPEVTQTPSHQVTQMGQEVILRCVPISNHLYFYWYRQILGQKVEFLVSFYNNEISEKSEIFDDQFSVERPDGSNFTLKIRSTKLEDSAMYFCASRTTSGETQYFGPGTRLLVL.

In its sample, this clonotype was seen a few times. J is TRBJ2-7 and V is TRBV3-1; the D gene could be TRBD1 or TRBD2 (5 bases each). This CDR3 spans 13 amino acids. In germline, CDR1 is LGHDT, CDR2 YNNKEL (reference sequence). The V end was cut by 1 base, the J end by 2 bases, with 6 bases between. The CDR3 region has the DNA TGTGCCAGCAGCCAAGGGGGACCCTACGAGCAGTACTTC. The encoded protein is CASSQGGPYEQYF.

This clonotype was seen more than once but under ten times. The chain is built from TRBV5-1 and TRBJ1-3; unclear D gene. Germline CDR1 reads SGHRS; CDR2 reads YFSETQ. V lost 1 base and J lost 1, with 15 bases in between. CDR3 length equals 17 residues. In DNA form, the CDR3 reads TGCGCCAGCAGCTTGCCCTCTCCGATCTTATCTGGAAACACCATATATTTT. It translates to CASSLPSPILSGNTIYF.

V gene TRBV5-6 combines with J gene TRBJ1-6; the D is unclear. The V gene's germline CDR1 is SGHDT and CDR2 YYEEEE. Trimming shortened V by 4 bases and J by 0 bases, and 8 bases separated the two germline ends. The CDR3 covers 15 residues. The CDR3 is CASSKISSYNSPLHF. The CDR3 region has the DNA TGTGCCAGCAGCAAGATTAGCTCCTATAATTCACCCCTCCACTTT.

This clonotype was counted only a few times. The rearrangement uses TRBV5-1 and TRBJ2-5; TRBD2 matches 7 bases. This CDR3 spans 15 amino acids. The V segment lost 0 bases and the J segment 5 bases; nucleotides outside the gene matches: 7. Germline V gene sequence: CDR1 SGHRS, CDR2 YFSETQ. The CDR3 nucleotides read TGCGCCAGCAGCTTGGCGGCTAGCGGTCCGGAGACCCAGTACTTC. It encodes CASSLAASGPETQYF.